The sequence of this T cell receptor (beta chain) was determined in a study of T cell responses to AZD1222 COVID-19 vaccine. Notes on the study in general: Mostly white British, mostly female donors; authors suggested clonal diversity may be underestimated. The CD4 TCRs associated with vaccination extended across spike and predominated at 160-218 and 743-854. Repertoires in all cases were sampled only once the peak T cell response had passed.

A word on this clone: Its specificity is not known.

Some clones are missing from TCRdb's copy, which holds only in-frame ones; the method was immunoSEQ multiplex PCR. Seen here are roughly 100,000 clones, roughly 86% observed once, and the top ten hold 16%. Both about-4-week and about-12-week second-dose recipients were combined. The receptor comes from an adult who received the AZD1222 COVID-19 vaccine. This specimen consisted of peripheral blood, obtained 28 days after the second AZD1222 dose.

Here the CDR3 DNA reads TGTGCCAGCAACCGTTTACTTGCCGAAAAACTGTTTTTT. Its protein product is CASNRLLAEKLFF. The chain has TRBV2 and TRBJ1-4; no firm D call. Germline V gene data show CDR1 as SNHLY and CDR2 as FYNNEI. This CDR3 is 13 amino acids long. Trimming took off 7 bases at V and 8 bases at J, with 14 bases between the two ends.